This T cell receptor beta chain was recorded in a study of CD8+ T cells in alopecia areata. The treatment: oral pan-JAK inhibitor, 5-10 mg twice daily. For this clone: Its antigen is currently unknown.

Study observations and caveats: Administration of tofacitinib significantly diminished scalp clonality and expanded CD8+ clones within the top 100.

RNA extraction was followed by reverse transcription into cDNA, which acted as the sequencing template. Sequenced by immunoSEQ multiplex PCR; TCRdb stores in-frame clones only, minus some. The data contain roughly 210,000 clones, around two fifths of them singletons. Sequencing used CD4+ T cells sorted from blood, obtained at approximately week 39, from a patient treated with tofacitinib. The source is a human donor with alopecia areata.

The CDR3 DNA reads TGTGCCAGCAGCCCCGGGACAGGGTGGCATGGCTACACCTTC. Translated: CASSPGTGWHGYTF. This chain links TRBV7-9 with TRBJ1-2; 9 bases map to TRBD1. Germline values: CDR1 SEHNR, CDR2 FQNEAQ (reference sequence). This CDR3 comprises 14 residues. After removal of 5 bases from V and 6 bases from J, the junction contained 7 bases not matched to a gene.